These 9 T cell receptor beta chains were all obtained from the same sample, sequenced in a study of blood T cell repertoires in COVID-19. Sequencing used immunoSEQ multiplex PCR; TCRdb keeps in-frame clones, though not all of them. The table lists about 180,000 clones, around four fifths of them singletons. Material: peripheral blood. These receptors were collected from a woman aged 70-85 years with COVID-19, enrolled during active disease.

This clone was seen a handful of times. This chain connects TRBV28 to TRBJ2-3; D may be TRBD1 (5 bases). The CDR3 runs to 16 residues. Looked up from germline, CDR1 is MDHEN and CDR2 is SYDVKM. V gave up 3 bases and J gave up 2 bases, with 15 bases separating them. The CDR3 nucleotides read TGTGCCAGCAGTTTCGGAAATGACAGATCCACAGATACGCAGTATTTT. This encodes CASSFGNDRSTDTQYF.

The rearrangement joins TRBV6-5 to TRBJ2-1, with 9 bases lining up with TRBD1. Germline loops: CDR1 MNHEY, CDR2 SVGAGI. Trimming at V came to 5 bases and at J to 3 bases, leaving 5 bases not matched to a gene. The CDR3 spans 15 residues. The CDR3 nucleotides are TGTGCCAGCAGTCGGGGACAGGGATACTACAATGAGCAGTTCTTC. Protein: CASSRGQGYYNEQFF.

This chain links TRBV19 with TRBJ1-2, with 9 bases lining up with TRBD1. The junction had 17 bases not matched to a gene; V was cut back by 10 bases and J by 8 bases. Germline V CDR1 and CDR2: LNHDA, SQIVND (reference sequence). The CDR3 is made up of 15 amino acids. The CDR3: CATSPGQGRLRGYTF. The CDR3 DNA sequence: TGTGCCACTTCGCCGGGACAGGGTCGGTTACGCGGCTACACCTTC.

This clone was detected many times. The CDR3 sequence: CASTPGGFIGDQPQHF. CDR3 bases: TGTGCCAGCACCCCCGGGGGTTTCATTGGGGATCAGCCCCAGCATTTT. The gene calls are TRBV2 and TRBJ1-5; tentatively, D is TRBD1 (5 bases). In germline, CDR1 is SNHLY, CDR2 FYNNEI. V was cut by 7 bases and J by 5 bases, with 21 bases left in between. The CDR3 is 16 amino acids. The complete variable domain, with remaining parts taken from reference TRBV2 and TRBJ1-5, reads EPEVTQTPSHQVTQMGQEVILRCVPISNHLYFYWYRQILGQKVEFLVSFYNNEISEKSEIFDDQFSVERPDGSNFTLKIRSTKLEDSAMYFCASTPGGFIGDQPQHFGDGTRLSIL.

The table lists this clone with a few counts. The rearrangement joins TRBV7-2 to TRBJ2-1; TRBD2 aligns across 14 bases. V shed 4 bases, J shed 10 bases, and the junction held 6 bases outside the gene matches. CDR1 SGHTA and CDR2 FQGNSA come from the germline V gene. The CDR3 is made up of 15 amino acids. The CDR3 sequence: CASSSGLAGAKEQFF. DNA of the CDR3: TGTGCCAGCAGCTCGGGACTAGCGGGAGCCAAAGAGCAGTTCTTC.

CDR3 protein: CASRRLPGRSSYEQYF. In nucleotides, the CDR3 is TGTGCCAGCAGGCGTCTACCCGGGAGAAGCTCCTACGAGCAGTACTTC. The V call is TRBV11-2, the J call TRBJ2-7; weak D call: TRBD2 (6 bases). Germline V lookup: CDR1 SGHAT, CDR2 FQNNGV. The V end was cut by 6 bases, the J end by 0 bases, with 18 bases between. CDR3 length: 16 residues.

The chain carries TRBV19 and TRBJ2-1; 7 positions match TRBD2. The CDR3 totals 16 residues. The trim removed 5 bases at V and 1 base at J, leaving 8 bases unmatched. From germline, CDR1 is LNHDA and CDR2 SQIVND (reference sequence). CDR3 protein: CASSGLAASSYNEQFF. CDR3 nucleotides: TGTGCCAGTAGTGGGCTAGCGGCATCTTCCTACAATGAGCAGTTCTTC.

This clone showed up many times. J is TRBJ2-7 and V is TRBV2; TRBD2 matches 8 bases. The CDR3 loop spans 13 amino acids. CDR1 is SNHLY, CDR2 FYNNEI, per germline. The V gene end was trimmed by 8 bases and the J gene end by 4 bases; junction bases not matched to a gene: 7. The CDR3 loop reads CASQEGLEYEQYF. In nucleotides, the CDR3 is TGTGCCAGCCAGGAGGGACTAGAGTACGAGCAGTACTTC. Looking up the rest from reference TRBV2 and TRBJ2-7 gives the full variable domain: EPEVTQTPSHQVTQMGQEVILRCVPISNHLYFYWYRQILGQKVEFLVSFYNNEISEKSEIFDDQFSVERPDGSNFTLKIRSTKLEDSAMYFCASQEGLEYEQYFGPGTRLTVT.

The rearrangement links TRBV20-1 to TRBJ2-5, with TRBD2 matching over 9 bases. The germline CDR1 and CDR2 sequences are DFQATT and SNEGSKA (reference sequence). The junction had 7 bases not matched to a gene; V was cut back by 3 bases and J by 5 bases. The CDR3 is 14 amino acids. The CDR3 region has the DNA TGCAGTGCTAGTCTTGGGACTAGCCGGGAGACCCAGTACTTC. This codes for CSASLGTSRETQYF.